These T cell receptor beta chains were read from a single sample in a study of cytomegalovirus exposure and HLA in healthy donors. Some clones are missing from TCRdb's copy, which holds only in-frame ones; the method was immunoSEQ multiplex PCR. The table includes some 110,000 clones, around 75% detected once. What was sequenced was PBMCs. The receptors shown here come from a man aged 40-49 years in good health and CMV-seronegative. Each CDR3 is given with its conserved first and last residue. The D gene is left open where the match is weak. Not all rows give a size; the values are once, few, many and, for expanded clones, a class.

d_call	j_call	clone_size	v_call	cdr3_nt	cdr3_aa
TRBD2	TRBJ2-1	NA	TRBV7-9	TGTGCCAGCAGCTTTGGGCTAGCGGTGAATGAGCAGTTCTTC	CASSFGLAVNEQFF
NA	TRBJ2-2	NA	TRBV27	TGTGCCAGCACAAACACCGGGGAGCTGTTTTTT	CASTNTGELFF
NA	TRBJ1-1	NA	TRBV11-3	TGTGCCAGCAGCTTCCGGAACACTGAAGCTTTCTTT	CASSFRNTEAFF
TRBD2	TRBJ2-3	NA	TRBV27	TGTGCCAGCAGTTTCACTAGCGTCATTACAGATACGCAGTATTTT	CASSFTSVITDTQYF
TRBD1	TRBJ1-4	few	TRBV25-1	TGTGCCAGCAGTGAGGCCACGGACAGGGTGTTTGAAAAACTGTTTTTT	CASSEATDRVFEKLFF
NA	TRBJ2-7	NA	TRBV7-9	TGTGCCAGCACCACTGGGGGGAGCTCCTACGAGCAGTACTTC	CASTTGGSSYEQYF
TRBD1	TRBJ1-2	NA	TRBV2	TGTGCCAGCAGGACGACAGGGACCTATGGCTACACCTTC	CASRTTGTYGYTF
NA	TRBJ2-6	NA	TRBV25-1	TGTGCCAGCGGGGGGGCGATAGGCACTGGGGCCAACGTCCTGACTTTC	CASGGAIGTGANVLTF
NA	TRBJ1-4	NA	TRBV6-6	TGTGCCAGCAGTTACTTCGGGGGGGCTGAAAAACTGTTTTTT	CASSYFGGAEKLFF
NA	TRBJ2-3	NA	TRBV29-1	TGCAGCGTTGACTTGGATACGCAGTATTTT	CSVDLDTQYF
TRBD1	TRBJ2-7	NA	TRBV11-2	TGTGCCAGCAGCTTCGGACAGGGCTCCTACGAGCAGTACTTC	CASSFGQGSYEQYF
NA	TRBJ2-4	few	TRBV13	TGTGCCAGCACCCTAGGATGGCTGAGGAAGGCCAAAAACATTCAGTACTTC	CASTLGWLRKAKNIQYF
NA	TRBJ1-4	NA	TRBV7-9	TGTTCCAGCAGCCCCGAACTCGGGACAACAAATGAAAAACTGTTTTTT	CSSSPELGTTNEKLFF
NA	TRBJ1-6	NA	TRBV5-1	TGCGCCAGCAGCTCTGAGACAGGCTATAATTCACCCCTCCACTTT	CASSSETGYNSPLHF
TRBD2	TRBJ2-7	NA	TRBV6-5	TGTGCCAGCAGTTCGCCCGGGACTAGCGGCTACGAGCAGTACTTC	CASSSPGTSGYEQYF
NA	TRBJ2-7	NA	TRBV7-3	TGTGCCAGCAGCTTACTGGACGGGGATGTTGGCGAGCAGTACTTC	CASSLLDGDVGEQYF
NA	TRBJ2-1	NA	TRBV6-5	TGTGCCAGCAGTTACTCGAGTCGGGGTTACAATGAGCAGTTCTTC	CASSYSSRGYNEQFF
TRBD2	TRBJ2-1	NA	TRBV5-1	TGCGCCAGCAGCTCGGGACTAGCGGGGGCCAAATACAATGAGCAGTTCTTC	CASSSGLAGAKYNEQFF
TRBD2	TRBJ2-1	NA	TRBV5-1	TGCGCCAGCAGCTTATCTGTAGCGGGGGGGTACAATGAGCAGTTCTTC	CASSLSVAGGYNEQFF
TRBD1	TRBJ1-1	NA	TRBV5-1	TGCGCCAGCAGCGAACGACAGGGGGCAAACACTGAAGCTTTCTTT	CASSERQGANTEAFF
TRBD1	TRBJ1-1	NA	TRBV2	TGTGCCAGCAGGGTACAGGGGGCTACTGAAGCTTTCTTT	CASRVQGATEAFF
NA	TRBJ1-1	NA	TRBV6-5	TGTGCCAGCAGGGGGCCAACTGAAGCTTTCTTT	CASRGPTEAFF
NA	TRBJ2-2	NA	TRBV11-2	TGTGCCAGCAGCCCCTGGGGGCGGGAGCTGTTTTTT	CASSPWGRELFF
TRBD1	TRBJ2-7	few	TRBV7-9	TGTGCCAGCAGCAAACCGGGACAGGGGTACCACAAGGACTACGAGCAGTACTTC	CASSKPGQGYHKDYEQYF
TRBD2	TRBJ2-3	NA	TRBV5-6	TGTGCCAGCACCAAGACTGGGACTAGCCTTACCACAGATACGCAGTATTTT	CASTKTGTSLTTDTQYF
NA	TRBJ1-1	NA	TRBV6-4	TGTGCCAGCAGTGACTCAGAGAGGAGTGAAGCTTTCTTT	CASSDSERSEAFF
TRBD1	TRBJ2-7	NA	TRBV12-5	TGTGCTAGTGGTTATTCGACAGGGTTCGGCGAGCAGTACTTC	CASGYSTGFGEQYF
TRBD1	TRBJ2-1	NA	TRBV7-8	TGTGCCAGCAGTTCCGGGACAGGGGCGGGGGAGCAGTTCTTC	CASSSGTGAGEQFF